These T cell receptor beta chains were read from a single sample in a study of blood T cell repertoires in COVID-19. Assay: immunoSEQ multiplex PCR; the TCRdb copy retains only in-frame clones and omits some. The top ten hold 3% to 3.5% of the sample, which has roughly 220,000 clones, 84% seen once. Specimen: peripheral blood. Every receptor here comes from a woman aged 30 to 39 who had recovered from COVID-19. Each CDR3 is given with its conserved first and last residue. The D gene is left open where the match is weak. The size field is filled for only some rows; it gives once, few, many or a size class.

size: NA; D: TRBD2; V: TRBV27; J: TRBJ2-1; DNA: TGTGCCAGCAGTTTTTCCCCTAGCGGTAACAATGAGCAGTTCTTC; CDR3: CASSFSPSGNNEQFF
size: NA; D: TRBD2; V: TRBV28; J: TRBJ2-7; DNA: TGTGCCAGCTCTGTGGGGACTAGCGGGATTCTCTCCTCCTACGAGCAGTACTTC; CDR3: CASSVGTSGILSSYEQYF
size: NA; D: TRBD1; V: TRBV6-2/TRBV6-3; J: TRBJ1-5; DNA: TGTGCCAGCAGTCTGACAGGGGCAAGCAATCAGCCCCAGCATTTT; CDR3: CASSLTGASNQPQHF
size: NA; D: TRBD1; V: TRBV11-2; J: TRBJ1-3; DNA: TGTGCCAGCAGCTGGTCCGGGACAGGAGGTGGAAACACCATATATTTT; CDR3: CASSWSGTGGGNTIYF
size: NA; D: TRBD1; V: TRBV9; J: TRBJ2-7; DNA: TGTGCCAGCAGCGTAGGGGGAGGACAGGGGGTATACGAGCAGTACTTC; CDR3: CASSVGGGQGVYEQYF
size: once; D: NA; V: TRBV18; J: TRBJ2-1; DNA: TGTGCCAGCTCACCACTGACAGGTTCCTTCTACAATGAGCAGTTCTTC; CDR3: CASSPLTGSFYNEQFF
size: NA; D: TRBD2; V: TRBV27; J: TRBJ2-1; DNA: TGTGCCAGTAGGAGGCGGGAGGGTATATCCTACAATGAGCAGTTCTTC; CDR3: CASRRREGISYNEQFF
size: NA; D: NA; V: TRBV27; J: TRBJ2-2; DNA: TGTGCCAGCAGTTCCCTAGGCACCGGGGAGCTGTTTTTT; CDR3: CASSSLGTGELFF
size: NA; D: TRBD1; V: TRBV5-6; J: TRBJ2-3; DNA: TGTGCCAGCAGCTTGGTAACAGGGGTTGGGGCAGATACGCAGTATTTT; CDR3: CASSLVTGVGADTQYF
size: few; D: TRBD2; V: TRBV19; J: TRBJ2-1; DNA: TGTGCCAGTAGTATAGCCCCCCCCCGGGTAGCTAGCGGGAGGGGTGAGCAGTTCTTC; CDR3: CASSIAPPRVASGRGEQFF